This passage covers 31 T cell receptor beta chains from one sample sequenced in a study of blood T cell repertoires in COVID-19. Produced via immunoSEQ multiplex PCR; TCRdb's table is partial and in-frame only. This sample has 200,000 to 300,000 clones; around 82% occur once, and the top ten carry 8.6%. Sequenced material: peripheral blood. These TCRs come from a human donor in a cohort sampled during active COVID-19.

The CDR3: CASSQVASGQGGGYTF. The CDR3 DNA follows: TGCGCCAGCAGCCAAGTAGCGTCGGGCCAAGGCGGGGGCTACACCTTC. The genes are TRBV4-3 and TRBJ1-2; D is unresolved. The CDR3 sequence is 16 residues long. The germline gives CDR1 LGHNA, CDR2 YSLEER. V was pared by 1 base and J by 8 bases, with 20 bases between.

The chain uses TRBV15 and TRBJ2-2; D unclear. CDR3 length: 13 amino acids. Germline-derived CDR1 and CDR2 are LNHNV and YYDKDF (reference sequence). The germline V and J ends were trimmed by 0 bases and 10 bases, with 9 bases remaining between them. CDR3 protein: CATSRDQGEELFF. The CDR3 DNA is TGTGCCACCAGCAGAGATCAAGGAGAGGAGCTGTTTTTT.

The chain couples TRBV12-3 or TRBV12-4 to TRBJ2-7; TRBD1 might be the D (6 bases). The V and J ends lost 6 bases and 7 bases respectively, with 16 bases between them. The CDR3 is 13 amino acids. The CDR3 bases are TGTGCCAGCAGCCTCGCAGGGGTCTGGGAGCAGTACTTC. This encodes CASSLAGVWEQYF.

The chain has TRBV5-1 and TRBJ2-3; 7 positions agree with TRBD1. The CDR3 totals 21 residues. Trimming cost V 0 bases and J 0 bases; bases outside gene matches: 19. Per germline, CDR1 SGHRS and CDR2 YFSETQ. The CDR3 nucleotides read TGCGCCAGCAGCTTGGTTTCGGGACAGCCAACTTCTAAGGTGAGCACAGATACGCAGTATTTT. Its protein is CASSLVSGQPTSKVSTDTQYF.

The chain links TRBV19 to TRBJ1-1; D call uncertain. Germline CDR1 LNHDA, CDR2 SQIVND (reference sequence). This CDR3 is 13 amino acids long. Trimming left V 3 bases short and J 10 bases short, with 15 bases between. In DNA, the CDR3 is TGTGCCAGTAGTATCCCCCACGGGGTGGGAGCTTTCTTT. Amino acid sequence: CASSIPHGVGAFF. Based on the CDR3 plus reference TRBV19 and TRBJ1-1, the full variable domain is DGGITQSPKYLFRKEGQNVTLSCEQNLNHDAMYWYRQDPGQGLRLIYYSQIVNDFQKGDIAEGYSVSREKKESFPLTVTSAQKNPTAFYLCASSIPHGVGAFFGQGTRLTVV.

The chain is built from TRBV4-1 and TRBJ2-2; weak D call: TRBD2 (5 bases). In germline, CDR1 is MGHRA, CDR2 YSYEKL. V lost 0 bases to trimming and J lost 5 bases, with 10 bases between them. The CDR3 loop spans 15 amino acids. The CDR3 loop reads CASSQDEGWTGELFF. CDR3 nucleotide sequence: TGCGCCAGCAGCCAAGATGAGGGTTGGACCGGGGAGCTGTTTTTT.

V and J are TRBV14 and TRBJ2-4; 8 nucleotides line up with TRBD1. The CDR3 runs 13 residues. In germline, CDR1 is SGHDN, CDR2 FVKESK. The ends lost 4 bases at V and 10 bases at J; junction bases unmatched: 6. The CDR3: CASSPGGSVIQYF. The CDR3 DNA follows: TGTGCCAGCAGCCCAGGGGGCTCGGTTATTCAGTACTTC.

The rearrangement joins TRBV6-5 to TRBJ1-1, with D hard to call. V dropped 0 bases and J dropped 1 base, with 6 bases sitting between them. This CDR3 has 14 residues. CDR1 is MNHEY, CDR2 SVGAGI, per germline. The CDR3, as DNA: TGTGCCAGCAGTTACTCTTTCCAGAACACTGAAGCTTTCTTT. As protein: CASSYSFQNTEAFF.

This CDR3 reads CASSPPGGGLYEQYF. The CDR3 bases are TGTGCCAGCTCACCACCAGGTGGGGGACTATACGAGCAGTACTTC. J is TRBJ2-7 and V is TRBV18; 7 nucleotides align to TRBD2. Per the germline V gene, CDR1 is KGHSH and CDR2 is LQKENI. The CDR3 sequence is 15 residues long. V was pared by 0 bases and J by 4 bases, with 6 bases of the junction left unmatched.

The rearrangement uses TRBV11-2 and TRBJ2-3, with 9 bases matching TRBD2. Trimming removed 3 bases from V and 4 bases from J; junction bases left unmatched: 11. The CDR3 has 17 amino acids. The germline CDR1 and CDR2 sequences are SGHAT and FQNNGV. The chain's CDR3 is CASSFSGGPAGADTQYF. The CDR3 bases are TGTGCCAGCAGCTTTAGCGGGGGCCCCGCGGGCGCAGATACGCAGTATTTT.

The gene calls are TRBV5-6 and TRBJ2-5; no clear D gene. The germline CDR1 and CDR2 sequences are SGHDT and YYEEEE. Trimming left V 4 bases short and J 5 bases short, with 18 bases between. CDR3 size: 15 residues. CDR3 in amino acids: CASSPAGPLEETQYF. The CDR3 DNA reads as TGTGCCAGCAGCCCGGCTGGCCCTCTAGAGGAGACCCAGTACTTC.

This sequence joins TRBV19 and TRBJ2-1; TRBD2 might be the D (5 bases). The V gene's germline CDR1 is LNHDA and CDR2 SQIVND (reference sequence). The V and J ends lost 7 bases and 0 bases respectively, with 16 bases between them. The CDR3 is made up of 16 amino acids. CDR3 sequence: CASTASGRSSYNEQFF. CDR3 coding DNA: TGTGCCAGTACGGCCAGCGGACGAAGCTCCTACAATGAGCAGTTCTTC.

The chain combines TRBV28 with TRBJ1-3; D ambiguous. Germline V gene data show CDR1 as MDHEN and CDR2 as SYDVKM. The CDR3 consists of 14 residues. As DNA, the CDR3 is TGTGCTACAGCTTGGTGGCAGTCTGGAAACACCATATATTTT. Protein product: CATAWWQSGNTIYF.

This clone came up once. CDR3 DNA: TGTGCCAGCAGTGCCCCCCCCGGACAGGGGGCTGGAAACACCATATATTTT. Its protein product is CASSAPPGQGAGNTIYF. The chain is built from TRBV28 and TRBJ1-3; TRBD1 matches 10 bases. This CDR3 spans 17 amino acids. V lost 5 bases to trimming and J lost 2 bases; unmatched junction nucleotides: 9. The germline CDR1 and CDR2 sequences are MDHEN and SYDVKM.

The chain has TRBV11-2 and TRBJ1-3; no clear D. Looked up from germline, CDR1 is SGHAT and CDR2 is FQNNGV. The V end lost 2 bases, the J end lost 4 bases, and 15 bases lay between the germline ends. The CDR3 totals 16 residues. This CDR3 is CASSLIRRGTGNTIYF. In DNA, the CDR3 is TGTGCCAGCAGCTTAATAAGGCGGGGTACAGGAAACACCATATATTTT.

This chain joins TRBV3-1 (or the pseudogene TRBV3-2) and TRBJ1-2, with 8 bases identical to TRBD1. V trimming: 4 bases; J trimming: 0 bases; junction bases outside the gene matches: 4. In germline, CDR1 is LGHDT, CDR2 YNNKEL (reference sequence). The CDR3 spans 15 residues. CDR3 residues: CASSLGTGANYGYTF. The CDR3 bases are TGTGCCAGCAGCCTAGGGACAGGAGCTAACTATGGCTACACCTTC.

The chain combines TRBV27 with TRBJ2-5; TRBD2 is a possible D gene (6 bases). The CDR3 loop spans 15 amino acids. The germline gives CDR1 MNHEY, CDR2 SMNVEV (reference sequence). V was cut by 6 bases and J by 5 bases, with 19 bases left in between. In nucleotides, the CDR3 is TGTGCCAGCAGCCCGGGGGTAGCAGTGAGGGAGACCCAGTACTTC. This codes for CASSPGVAVRETQYF.

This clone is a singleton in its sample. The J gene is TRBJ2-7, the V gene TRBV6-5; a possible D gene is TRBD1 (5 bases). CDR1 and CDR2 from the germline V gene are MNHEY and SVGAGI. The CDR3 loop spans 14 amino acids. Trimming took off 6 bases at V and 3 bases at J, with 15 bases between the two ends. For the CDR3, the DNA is TGTGCCAGCAGCACAGACAGCCTGGACTACGAGCAGTACTTC. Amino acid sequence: CASSTDSLDYEQYF.

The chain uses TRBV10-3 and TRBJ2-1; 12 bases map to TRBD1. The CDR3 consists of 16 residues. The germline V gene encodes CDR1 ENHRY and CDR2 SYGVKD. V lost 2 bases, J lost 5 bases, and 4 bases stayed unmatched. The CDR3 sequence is CAISEPGQGANNEQFF. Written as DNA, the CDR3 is TGTGCCATCAGTGAGCCGGGACAGGGGGCGAACAATGAGCAGTTCTTC.

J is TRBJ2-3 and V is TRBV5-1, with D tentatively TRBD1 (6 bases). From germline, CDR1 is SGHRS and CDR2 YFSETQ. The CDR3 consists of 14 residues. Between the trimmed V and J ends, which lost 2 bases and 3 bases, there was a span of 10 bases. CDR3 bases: TGCGCCAGCAGCTTTTCCCAGGGGACAGATACGCAGTATTTT. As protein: CASSFSQGTDTQYF.

The CDR3 region has the DNA TGTGCTAGTGGTTCCGCCAGGACCGGGGAGCTGTTTTTT. As protein: CASGSARTGELFF. The genes are TRBV12-5 and TRBJ2-2, with D unclear. The CDR3 extends over 13 amino acids. V dropped 4 bases and J dropped 5 bases, with 8 bases sitting between them. CDR1 and CDR2 (germline): LGHNT, FRNRAP.

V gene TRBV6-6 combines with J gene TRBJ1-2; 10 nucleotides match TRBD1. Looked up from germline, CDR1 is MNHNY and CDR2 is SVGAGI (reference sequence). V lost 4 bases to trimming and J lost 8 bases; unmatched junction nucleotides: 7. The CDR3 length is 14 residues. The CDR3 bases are TGTGCCAGCAGTTTGGGACAGGGGAAAGAAGGCTACACCTTC. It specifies CASSLGQGKEGYTF.

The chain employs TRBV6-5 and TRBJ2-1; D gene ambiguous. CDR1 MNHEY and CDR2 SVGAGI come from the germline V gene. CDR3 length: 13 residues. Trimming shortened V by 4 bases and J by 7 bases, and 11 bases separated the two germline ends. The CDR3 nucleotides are TGTGCCAGCAGTTTCCGCGACTCTAATGAGCAGTTCTTC. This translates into CASSFRDSNEQFF.

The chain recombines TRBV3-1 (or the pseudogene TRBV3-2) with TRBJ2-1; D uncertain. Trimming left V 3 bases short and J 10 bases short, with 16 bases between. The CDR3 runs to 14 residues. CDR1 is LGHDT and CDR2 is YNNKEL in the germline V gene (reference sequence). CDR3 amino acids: CASSQLRGVGEQFF. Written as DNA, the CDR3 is TGTGCCAGCAGCCAGCTCAGAGGAGTAGGAGAGCAGTTCTTC.

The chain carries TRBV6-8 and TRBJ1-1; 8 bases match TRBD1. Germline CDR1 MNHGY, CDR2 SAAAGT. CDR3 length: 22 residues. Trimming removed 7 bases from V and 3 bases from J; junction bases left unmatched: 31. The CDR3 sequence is CASILRTGRRSRITRGDTEAFF. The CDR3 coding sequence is TGTGCCAGCATTCTCCGGACAGGGCGCCGGTCCCGGATCACTCGAGGTGACACTGAAGCTTTCTTT.

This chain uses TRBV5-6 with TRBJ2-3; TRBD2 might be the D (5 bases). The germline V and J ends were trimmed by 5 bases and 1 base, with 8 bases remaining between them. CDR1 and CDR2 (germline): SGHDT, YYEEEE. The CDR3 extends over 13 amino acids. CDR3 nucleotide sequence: TGTGCCAGCAGTTCCGGGGGCACAGATACGCAGTATTTT. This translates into CASSSGGTDTQYF.

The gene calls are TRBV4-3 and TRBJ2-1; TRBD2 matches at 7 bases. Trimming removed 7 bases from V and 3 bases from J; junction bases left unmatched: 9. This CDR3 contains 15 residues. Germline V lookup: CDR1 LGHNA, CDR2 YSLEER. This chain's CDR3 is CASKGEGTIYNEQFF. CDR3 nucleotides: TGCGCCAGCAAAGGGGAGGGGACTATCTACAATGAGCAGTTCTTC.

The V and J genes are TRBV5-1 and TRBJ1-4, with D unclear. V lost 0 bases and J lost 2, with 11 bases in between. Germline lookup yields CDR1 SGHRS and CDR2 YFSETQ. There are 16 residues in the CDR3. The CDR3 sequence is CASSLDSRRTNEKLFF. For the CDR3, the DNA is TGCGCCAGCAGCTTGGACAGTAGGAGGACTAATGAAAAACTGTTTTTT.

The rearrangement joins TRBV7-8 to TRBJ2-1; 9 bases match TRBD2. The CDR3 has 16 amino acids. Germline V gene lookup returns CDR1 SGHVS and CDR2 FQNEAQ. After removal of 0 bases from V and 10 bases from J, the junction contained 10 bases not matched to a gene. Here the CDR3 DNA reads TGTGCCAGCAGCTTAGCGGGGCTAGCGGGGTGGCAGGAGCAGTTCTTC. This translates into CASSLAGLAGWQEQFF.

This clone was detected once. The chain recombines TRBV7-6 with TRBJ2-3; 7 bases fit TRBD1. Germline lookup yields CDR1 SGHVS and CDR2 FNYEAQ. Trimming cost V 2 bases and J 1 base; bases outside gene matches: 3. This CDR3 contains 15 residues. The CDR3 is CASSLSGGRTDTQYF. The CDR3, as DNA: TGTGCCAGCAGCTTATCAGGGGGACGCACAGATACGCAGTATTTT.

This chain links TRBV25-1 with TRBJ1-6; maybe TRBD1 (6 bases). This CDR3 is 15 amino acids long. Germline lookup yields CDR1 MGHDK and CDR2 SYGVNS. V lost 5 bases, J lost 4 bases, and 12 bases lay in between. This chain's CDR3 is CASSTPGTYNSPLHF. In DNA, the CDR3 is TGTGCCAGCAGTACCCCCGGGACATATAATTCACCCCTCCACTTT. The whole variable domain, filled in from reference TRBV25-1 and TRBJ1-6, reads EADIYQTPRYLVIGTGKKITLECSQTMGHDKMYWYQQDPGMELHLIHYSYGVNSTEKGDLSSESTVSRIRTEHFPLTLESARPSHTSQYLCASSTPGTYNSPLHFGNGTRLTVT.